The T cell receptor beta chain under discussion was sequenced for a study of T-cell memory formation after mild COVID-19. TCRdb re-derived calls from the 5' RACE reads in MiXCR, one entry per CDR3 protein. The table records a few hundred thousand distinct CDR3 sequences, 8% to 10% of them present only once. Looked up from germline, CDR1 is SEHNR and CDR2 is FQNEAQ (reference sequence). This CDR3 spans 11 amino acids. V lost 7 bases and J lost 3, with 5 bases in between. The sequencing input was PBMCs or a T cell subset sorted from them (not recorded which). The clonotype originates from a man younger than 30 who had mild COVID-19 (a few samples of this study predate the infection). Cell type and time point are not known. The gene calls are TRBV7-9 and TRBJ2-3, with D unresolved. CDR3 coding DNA: TGTGCCAGCAAAGGAACAGATACGCAGTATTTT. Encoded protein: CASKGTDTQYF.